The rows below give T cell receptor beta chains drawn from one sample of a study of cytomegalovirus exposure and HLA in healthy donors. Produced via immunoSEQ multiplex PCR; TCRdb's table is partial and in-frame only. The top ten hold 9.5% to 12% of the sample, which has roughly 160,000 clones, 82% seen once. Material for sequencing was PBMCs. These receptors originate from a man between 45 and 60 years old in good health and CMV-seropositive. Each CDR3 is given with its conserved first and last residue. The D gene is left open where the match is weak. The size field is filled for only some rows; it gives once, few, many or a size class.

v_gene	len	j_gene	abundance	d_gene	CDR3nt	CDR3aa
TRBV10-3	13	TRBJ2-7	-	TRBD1	TGTGCCAGCAACAGGGGGCGGTCGGGCGAGCAGTACTTC	CASNRGRSGEQYF
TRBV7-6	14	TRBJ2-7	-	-	TGTGCCAGCAGCTTAGGCGGGAAAGACTACGAGCAGTACTTC	CASSLGGKDYEQYF
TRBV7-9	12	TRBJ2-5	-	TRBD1	TGTGCCAGTCGACAGGGGCATGAGACCCAGTACTTC	CASRQGHETQYF
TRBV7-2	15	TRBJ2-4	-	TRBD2	TGTGCCAGCAGCAGTGAGCGGGGGGCGAAAAACATTCAGTACTTC	CASSSERGAKNIQYF
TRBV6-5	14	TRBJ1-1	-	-	TGTGCCAGCAGTTCGACAGGTTTCAACACTGAAGCTTTCTTT	CASSSTGFNTEAFF
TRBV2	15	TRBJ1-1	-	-	TGTGCCAGCAGCACCGCGGGACGGATGAACACTGAAGCTTTCTTT	CASSTAGRMNTEAFF
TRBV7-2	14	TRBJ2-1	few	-	TGTGCCAGCAGCACCAGTGCGGTAGACAATGAGCAGTTCTTC	CASSTSAVDNEQFF
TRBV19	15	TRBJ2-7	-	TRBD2	TGTGCCAGTAGTATCGTGGGGGGGTCCTCCTACGAGCAGTACTTC	CASSIVGGSSYEQYF
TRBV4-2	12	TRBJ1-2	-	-	TGTGCCAGCAGCCGAGACGACTATGTCTACACCTTC	CASSRDDYVYTF
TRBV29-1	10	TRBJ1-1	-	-	TGCAGCGTTCTTTACACTGAAGCTTTCTTT	CSVLYTEAFF
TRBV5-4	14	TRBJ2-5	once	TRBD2	TGTGCCAGCAGCTTTGCGGGAGCAAAAGAGACCCAGTACTTC	CASSFAGAKETQYF
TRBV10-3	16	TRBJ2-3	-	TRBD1	TGTGCCATCAGTGAGTCAACAGGGGTGGTAACAGATACGCAGTATTTT	CAISESTGVVTDTQYF
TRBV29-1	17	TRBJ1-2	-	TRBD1	TGCAGCGTTGACTCTGTGGGGGACAGGGGTTTTTACTATGGCTACACCTTC	CSVDSVGDRGFYYGYTF
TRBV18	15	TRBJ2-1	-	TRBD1	TGTGCCAGCTCAAAGGAGGGACAGGACTACAATGAGCAGTTCTTC	CASSKEGQDYNEQFF
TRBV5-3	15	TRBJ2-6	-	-	TGTGCCAGAAGCTTGGGAGCCTCTGGGGCCAACGTCCTGACTTTC	CARSLGASGANVLTF
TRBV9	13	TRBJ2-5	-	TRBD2	TGTGCCAGCAGCGTCCAGGGAGGGGAGACCCAGTACTTC	CASSVQGGETQYF
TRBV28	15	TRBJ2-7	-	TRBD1	TGTGCCAGCAGACCCGCGGGACAGGTAACCTACGAGCAGTACTTC	CASRPAGQVTYEQYF
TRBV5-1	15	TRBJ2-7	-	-	TGCGCCAGCAGCTTGGCGCCGGGGGTCACCTACGAGCAGTACTTC	CASSLAPGVTYEQYF
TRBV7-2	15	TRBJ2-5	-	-	TGTGCCAGCGGTCCCGGGACACTTTGGCAAGAGACCCAGTACTTC	CASGPGTLWQETQYF
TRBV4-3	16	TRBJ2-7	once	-	TGCGCCAGCAGCCAAGACGTAGGGACAACCAGATACGAGCAGTACTTC	CASSQDVGTTRYEQYF
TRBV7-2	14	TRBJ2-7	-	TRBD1	TGTGCCAGCAGCCTAACGGGACAGGGCCACGAGCAGTACTTC	CASSLTGQGHEQYF
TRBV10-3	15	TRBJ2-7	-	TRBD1	TGTGCCATCAGTGATATGAGACAGGGATCCTACGAGCAGTACTTC	CAISDMRQGSYEQYF
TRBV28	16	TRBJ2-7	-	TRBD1	TGTGCCAGCAGTTTAGGGGCGACAGGGGGTTGGGACGAGCAGTACTTC	CASSLGATGGWDEQYF
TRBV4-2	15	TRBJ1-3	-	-	TGTGCCAGCAGCCAAGATTGGGCCTCTGGAAACACCATATATTTT	CASSQDWASGNTIYF
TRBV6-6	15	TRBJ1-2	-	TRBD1	TGTGCCAGCAGTCGGCGCGTGACAGGGGGCGACGGCTACACCTTC	CASSRRVTGGDGYTF
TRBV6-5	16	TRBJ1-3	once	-	TGTGCCAGCAGTTACGATCAGTTTAAAACTGGAAACACCATATATTTT	CASSYDQFKTGNTIYF
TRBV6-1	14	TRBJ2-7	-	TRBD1	TGTGCCAGCAGTGAAAGGGACAGGGGGAAGGAGCAGTACTTC	CASSERDRGKEQYF
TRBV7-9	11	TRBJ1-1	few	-	TGTGCCAGCACCCTCGGGACTGAAGCTTTCTTT	CASTLGTEAFF